The 8 T cell receptor beta chains reported below all come from one sample, sequenced in a study of cytomegalovirus exposure and HLA in healthy donors. Vbeta (60) and Jbeta (13) primers were used in the PCR. Clones were read by immunoSEQ multiplex PCR, and TCRdb kept only the in-frame ones, dropping some. The sample consists of 140,000 to 150,000 clones, around 79% of them appearing once. The sequenced sample was PBMCs. The source is a woman in her thirties or forties in good health and CMV-seropositive.

The rearrangement links TRBV6-1 to TRBJ2-7; a weak D match, TRBD2 (6 bases). The germline gives CDR1 MNHNS, CDR2 SASEGT. V lost 3 bases and J 3 bases, leaving 15 bases between the germline ends. This CDR3 has 15 amino acids. The CDR3: CASSDSGVRGYEQYF. DNA of the CDR3: TGTGCCAGCAGTGATTCGGGGGTACGGGGCTACGAGCAGTACTTC.

The chain uses TRBV6-1 and TRBJ2-1; 8 bases agree with TRBD1. The V gene end was trimmed by 1 base and the J gene end by 12 bases; junction bases not matched to a gene: 14. Germline-derived CDR1 and CDR2 are MNHNS and SASEGT. The CDR3 totals 16 residues. The CDR3 DNA follows: TGTGCCAGCAGTGAAGTATACGTTGGGACAGGATGGTCGCAGTTCTTC. It yields the protein CASSEVYVGTGWSQFF.

The chain is built from TRBV7-9 and TRBJ1-1; D remains ambiguous. Deletions cut 4 bases from V and 14 bases from J, with 17 bases between. The CDR3 sequence is 12 residues long. In germline, CDR1 is SEHNR, CDR2 FQNEAQ (reference sequence). The CDR3: CASSSSGPLGFF. In DNA form, the CDR3 reads TGTGCCAGCAGCTCGAGCGGACCGCTAGGCTTCTTT.

The gene calls are TRBV9 and TRBJ2-5; 8 nucleotides agree with TRBD2. Germline V gene data show CDR1 as SGDLS and CDR2 as YYNGEE. The CDR3 loop spans 15 amino acids. Trimming cost V 0 bases and J 4 bases; bases outside gene matches: 5. CDR3 loop: CASSVDRGGRETQYF. CDR3 nucleotides: TGTGCCAGCAGCGTAGACCGGGGGGGCCGAGAGACCCAGTACTTC.

The chain couples TRBV2 to TRBJ2-5, with D unresolved. Germline V gene data show CDR1 as SNHLY and CDR2 as FYNNEI. The V end lost 5 bases, the J end lost 2 bases, and 3 bases lay between the germline ends. CDR3 length: 11 amino acids. CDR3 region: CASSPQETQYF. CDR3 nucleotides: TGTGCCAGCAGTCCTCAAGAGACCCAGTACTTC.

The chain carries TRBV7-9 and TRBJ1-1; TRBD1 might be the D (5 bases). The CDR3 is made up of 17 amino acids. Trimming removed 6 bases from V and 1 base from J, with 21 bases in between. Germline CDR1 is SEHNR and CDR2 is FQNEAQ (reference sequence). CDR3 residues: CASRQKGEGNGNTEAFF. CDR3 coding DNA: TGTGCCAGCAGGCAAAAAGGGGAGGGGAATGGGAACACTGAAGCTTTCTTT.

The V call is TRBV25-1, the J call TRBJ2-7; TRBD1 might be the D (5 bases). The V gene's germline CDR1 is MGHDK and CDR2 SYGVNS. V lost 8 bases and J lost 8, with 19 bases in between. This CDR3 contains 13 residues. The CDR3 sequence: CASGPAGRGKQYF. Here the CDR3 DNA reads TGTGCCAGCGGCCCGGCAGGAAGGGGCAAGCAGTACTTC.

V is TRBV7-6 and J is TRBJ1-2, with 9 bases aligning to TRBD1. This CDR3 comprises 14 residues. Trimming removed 5 bases from V and 6 bases from J; junction bases left unmatched: 7. CDR1 and CDR2 from the germline V gene are SGHVS and FNYEAQ. CDR3 coding DNA: TGTGCCAGCAGCCTCGACAGGGGGATGGATGGCTACACCTTC. It is translated as CASSLDRGMDGYTF.